This TCR beta chain was sequenced for a study of CD4+ T cells in melanoma (dated by TCRdb to the early 2020s). The study in broad terms: The study investigated neoantigen-specific CD4+ T cells in human melanoma. What the study reported, not specific to this receptor: According to the report, neoantigen-specific CD4+ T cells in melanoma displayed diverse differentiation states. The report described a correlation between neoantigen-specific CD4+ T cells and the function of CD8+ T cells, macrophages and B cells.

Patients with melanoma were used as donors. To note about this clone: Its binding antigen is unknown. The input lacks base qualities; no much larger clone sits a single base away.

The receptor library was made with the immunoSEQ multiplex PCR assay. What TCRdb holds here is the immuneACCESS table cut down to in-frame rearrangements. Part of the clones is not present; checked against another copy, under half of the missing clones reflect an unresolved V gene, and the others are unexplained. The sample includes about 11,000 clones, with 66% observed a single time. The ten largest account for around 10% of the sample. The material sequenced was cells from a culture (not recorded whether cultured in vitro). The receptor comes from a human donor with melanoma.

The nucleotide sequence reads as follows: TGTGCCAGCAACGGACAGACAAAACTGTTTTTT. Protein translation: CASNGQTKLFF. The chain joins TRBV2 to TRBJ1-4, with TRBD1 tentatively as D gene (6 bases match). CDR1 SNHLY and CDR2 FYNNEI were looked up in the germline V gene. The CDR3 holds 11 amino acids from the cysteine to the phenylalanine. CDR3 DNA is the only sequence kept; it has 33 bases, read in frame from the first base. V loses 7 bases, J loses 10 bases, and the germline ends lie 10 bases apart.